Shown below are 26 T cell receptor beta chains from a single sample sequenced in a study of blood T cell repertoires in COVID-19. Method: immunoSEQ multiplex PCR; TCRdb's copy keeps in-frame clones and lacks some. The repertoire holds tens of thousands of clones, with more than 75% as singletons. The specimen sequenced was peripheral blood. The receptors originated from a woman aged 55 to 70 with acute or convalescent COVID-19.

This chain's CDR3 is CASSLYLINNMNTEAFF. The CDR3 DNA sequence: TGTGCCAGCAGCTTATATCTTATAAACAACATGAACACTGAAGCTTTCTTT. The rearrangement uses TRBV7-8 and TRBJ1-1; D uncertain. Trimming pared 2 bases from V and 0 bases from J, leaving 16 bases between. From germline, CDR1 is SGHVS and CDR2 FQNEAQ. CDR3 size: 17 residues.

This clone has more than one count but fewer than ten. This chain uses TRBV7-9 with TRBJ2-1; the D gene is possibly TRBD2 (5 bases). Germline V gives CDR1 SEHNR, CDR2 FQNEAQ (reference sequence). The CDR3 is 15 amino acids. Trimming stripped 5 bases from V and 4 bases from J, with 15 bases between. This CDR3 is CASSPGGGPYNEQFF. CDR3 bases: TGTGCCAGCAGCCCCGGCGGAGGCCCGTACAATGAGCAGTTCTTC.

The chain links TRBV7-8 to TRBJ1-6, with D possibly being TRBD1 (6 bases). CDR3 size: 16 residues. The germline V gene encodes CDR1 SGHVS and CDR2 FQNEAQ. V lost 4 bases and J lost 7, with 17 bases in between. The CDR3 nucleotides are TGTGCCAGCAGCTCCCCAGGGGTTCCCCGAAATTCACCCCTCCACTTT. It codes for CASSSPGVPRNSPLHF.

The gene calls are TRBV19 and TRBJ1-4; D not certain. Trimming left V 5 bases short and J 8 bases short, with 18 bases between. CDR1 and CDR2 (germline): LNHDA, SQIVND (reference sequence). CDR3 length: 15 residues. The CDR3 reads CASSPQSGRGEKLFF. CDR3 nucleotide sequence: TGTGCCAGTAGTCCCCAGTCCGGGAGAGGGGAAAAACTGTTTTTT.

The genes are TRBV2 and TRBJ2-2; TRBD2 matches 12 bases. With 1 base clipped from V and 0 bases from J, the junction kept 3 bases outside the gene matches. Germline-derived CDR1 and CDR2 are SNHLY and FYNNEI. The CDR3 runs to 18 residues. This CDR3 reads CASSEGLAGATNTGELFF. Here the CDR3 DNA reads TGTGCCAGCAGTGAAGGACTAGCGGGGGCTACGAACACCGGGGAGCTGTTTTTT.

The chain couples TRBV6-2 or TRBV6-3 to TRBJ1-2, with 9 bases matching TRBD1. CDR1 is MNHEY, CDR2 SVGEGT, per germline. The CDR3 extends over 14 amino acids. The V gene end was trimmed by 2 bases and the J gene end by 6 bases; junction bases not matched to a gene: 4. CDR3 DNA sequence: TGTGCCAGCAGTTACCCGACAGGGGGAGATGGCTACACCTTC. Translating it yields CASSYPTGGDGYTF.

This chain uses TRBV25-1 with TRBJ1-1; TRBD1 aligns across 7 bases. CDR3 size: 12 residues. Per the germline V gene, CDR1 is MGHDK and CDR2 is SYGVNS. V was pared by 6 bases and J by 6 bases, with 4 bases of the junction left unmatched. The CDR3 nucleotides read TGTGCCAGCAGGGAGGGGGCGGCTGAAGCTTTCTTT. Its protein product is CASREGAAEAFF.

This clone was seen a few times. In DNA, the CDR3 is TGTGCCAGCAGCCAGGGGTGGGCTACTGAAGCTTTCTTT. The encoded protein is CASSQGWATEAFF. The rearrangement uses TRBV5-6 and TRBJ1-1; D may be TRBD1 (6 bases). Germline CDR1 reads SGHDT; CDR2 reads YYEEEE. The CDR3 is 13 residues long. V lost 4 bases to trimming and J lost 5 bases, with 12 bases between them.

V is TRBV7-8 and J is TRBJ1-4; D not resolved. CDR1 SGHVS and CDR2 FQNEAQ come from the germline V gene. The germline V and J ends were trimmed by 4 bases and 5 bases, with 14 bases remaining between them. The CDR3 extends over 15 amino acids. For the CDR3, the DNA is TGTGCCAGCAGCTCAACGCGGGCCCCAAATGAAAAACTGTTTTTT. Its translation is CASSSTRAPNEKLFF.

The chain employs TRBV29-1 and TRBJ2-1; no clear D gene. The CDR3 loop spans 9 amino acids. Trimming stripped 4 bases from V and 9 bases from J, with 4 bases between. CDR1 SQVTM and CDR2 ANQGSEA come from the germline V gene. The CDR3 coding sequence is TGCAGCGTTGGAGGTGAGCAGTTCTTC. Its protein is CSVGGEQFF.

The chain links TRBV5-1 to TRBJ2-7; D is unresolved. Germline-derived CDR1 and CDR2 are SGHRS and YFSETQ. The CDR3 extends over 13 amino acids. V lost 0 bases and J lost 4, with 8 bases in between. CDR3 residues: CASSLDDKYEQYF. The CDR3 region has the DNA TGCGCCAGCAGCTTGGACGACAAATACGAGCAGTACTTC.

V is TRBV14 and J is TRBJ2-7; 7 bases line up with TRBD1. The trim removed 1 base at V and 6 bases at J, leaving 12 bases unmatched. Germline CDR1 and CDR2: SGHDN and FVKESK. CDR3 size: 16 residues. The chain's CDR3 is CASSQGLGQISGEQYF. CDR3 nucleotide sequence: TGTGCCAGCAGCCAAGGGTTGGGACAGATCTCTGGCGAGCAGTACTTC.

The chain joins TRBV6-1 to TRBJ2-6; 9 positions match TRBD1. The CDR3 runs to 19 residues. V dropped 4 bases and J dropped 1; count of bases not matched to a gene: 11. Per the germline V gene, CDR1 is MNHNS and CDR2 is SASEGT. The CDR3 DNA is TGTGCCAGCAGTGTTGGGAGGACAGGGGCAGAGTCTGGGGCCAACGTCCTGACTTTC. This translates into CASSVGRTGAESGANVLTF.

This clone is a singleton in its sample. The CDR3 DNA is TGTGCCAGCAGCCCAACTACAGGGTCCGGGGAGCTGTTTTTT. Its protein is CASSPTTGSGELFF. The chain recombines TRBV9 with TRBJ2-2, with D possibly TRBD1 on 6 matching bases. Trimming stripped 4 bases from V and 6 bases from J, with 13 bases between. The CDR3 length is 14 residues. Germline assignment: CDR1 SGDLS and CDR2 YYNGEE.

The count of this clone is one. The CDR3 DNA reads TGTGCCAGCAGTTCAATAACGGACAGGGCGCAAGAGACCCAGTACTTC. It yields the protein CASSSITDRAQETQYF. V gene TRBV7-6 combines with J gene TRBJ2-5; 8 bases are a match to TRBD1. After removal of 6 bases from V and 2 bases from J, the junction contained 11 bases not matched to a gene. Germline V gene sequence: CDR1 SGHVS, CDR2 FNYEAQ. The CDR3 consists of 16 residues.

This rearrangement joins TRBV7-2 to TRBJ1-1; the match to TRBD1 covers 10 bases. With 4 bases clipped from V and 7 bases from J, the junction kept 6 bases outside the gene matches. The CDR3 runs to 14 residues. Germline CDR1 SGHTA, CDR2 FQGNSA. Here the CDR3 DNA reads TGTGCCAGCAGCTGGGGACAGGGGACTTTTGAAGCTTTCTTT. Translation gives CASSWGQGTFEAFF.

This clone has just a few counts. Other DNA sequences in this specimen translate into the identical CDR3. J is TRBJ2-1 and V is TRBV9; D is unclear. The germline CDR1 and CDR2 sequences are SGDLS and YYNGEE. Deletions cut 0 bases from V and 10 bases from J, with 5 bases between. This CDR3 region has 11 residues. CDR3 region: CASSVGAEQFF. The DNA of the CDR3 is TGTGCCAGCAGCGTAGGAGCGGAGCAGTTCTTC.

The chain employs TRBV24-1 and TRBJ2-1, with D possibly being TRBD2 (7 bases). This CDR3 has 16 amino acids. With 3 bases removed from V and 5 bases from J, the gap between germline ends came to 16 bases. Germline V gene sequence: CDR1 KGHDR, CDR2 SFDVKD. In nucleotides, the CDR3 is TGTGCCACCAGTGATCTGTTCGGGGGGCACAACAATGAGCAGTTCTTC. The encoded protein is CATSDLFGGHNNEQFF.

V gene TRBV20-1 combines with J gene TRBJ2-7, with TRBD2 as a possible D gene (7 bases). Germline V gene sequence: CDR1 DFQATT, CDR2 SNEGSKA (reference sequence). Trimming pared 7 bases from V and 10 bases from J, leaving 17 bases between. This CDR3 contains 11 residues. Written as DNA, the CDR3 is TGCAGTGGTGGGGGGGCGATGGAACAGTACTTC. Its translation: CSGGGAMEQYF.

The rearrangement uses TRBV11-2 and TRBJ2-3; a possible D gene is TRBD2 (6 bases). V was clipped by 3 bases and J by 0 bases, with 19 bases between them. The length of the CDR3 is 18 residues. Germline-derived CDR1 and CDR2 are SGHAT and FQNNGV. CDR3 nucleotides: TGTGCCAGCAGCTTCGAGCTAGCGCTCGCCGGAAGCACAGATACGCAGTATTTT. It codes for CASSFELALAGSTDTQYF.

The CDR3 here is CASSFQSYNEQFF. The DNA for the CDR3 is TGCGCCAGCAGCTTCCAGTCCTACAATGAGCAGTTCTTC. V usage is TRBV5-1 and J usage is TRBJ2-1; no clear D gene. CDR3 size: 13 residues. In germline, CDR1 is SGHRS, CDR2 YFSETQ. V dropped 2 bases and J dropped 1 base, with 4 bases sitting between them.

The chain joins TRBV4-2 to TRBJ1-1, with 9 bases that match TRBD1. The CDR3 spans 14 residues. The V segment lost 5 bases and the J segment 5 bases; nucleotides outside the gene matches: 6. Germline values: CDR1 LGHNA, CDR2 YNFKEQ. The CDR3 DNA is TGTGCCAGCAGCACAACAGGGGGCGGGACTGAAGCTTTCTTT. Amino acids: CASSTTGGGTEAFF.

This clone was seen a few times. The chain recombines TRBV3-1 (or the pseudogene TRBV3-2) with TRBJ1-3, with unresolved D. Trimming pared 5 bases from V and 0 bases from J, leaving 11 bases between. The CDR3 has 15 residues. CDR1 and CDR2 (germline): LGHDT, YNNKEL (reference sequence). The CDR3 DNA reads TGTGCCAGCAGCGCACCGGGTCCCTCTGGAAACACCATATATTTT. Its protein is CASSAPGPSGNTIYF.

This rearrangement joins TRBV5-6 to TRBJ2-7; 12 bases map to TRBD1. CDR1 and CDR2 from the germline V gene are SGHDT and YYEEEE. The junction had 5 bases not matched to a gene; V was cut back by 3 bases and J by 7 bases. The CDR3 is 14 amino acids. This chain's CDR3 is CASSSGQGAREQYF. Here the CDR3 DNA reads TGTGCCAGCAGCTCGGGACAGGGGGCGAGGGAGCAGTACTTC.

The CDR3, as DNA: TGCAGCGTTGAAGAAGGAGAGGTCGGGACAGGGGGCCCCCTCTCTGGAAACACCATATATTTT. Translation: CSVEEGEVGTGGPLSGNTIYF. V and J are TRBV29-1 and TRBJ1-3, with 12 bases that match TRBD1. The CDR3 extends over 21 amino acids. Trimming at V came to 0 bases and at J to 0 bases, leaving 15 bases not matched to a gene. The germline gives CDR1 SQVTM, CDR2 ANQGSEA.

The rearrangement links TRBV29-1 to TRBJ2-5, with TRBD2 matching over 7 bases. The V gene's germline CDR1 is SQVTM and CDR2 ANQGSEA. The length of the CDR3 is 12 residues. J lost 5 bases, V lost 6 bases, and 6 bases had no gene match. Written as DNA, the CDR3 is TGCAGCGTAGTGGGGAGGGGTGAGACCCAGTACTTC. As protein: CSVVGRGETQYF.